This T cell receptor (beta chain) derives from a study of blood T cell repertoires in COVID-19. Study-level background: There were acute and convalescent COVID-19 samples, and they came from the United States, Italy and Spain. PBMCs, B-cell-depleted T cells, or T cells were the source of the cDNA or gDNA that made up the material.

In germline, CDR1 is SGHAT, CDR2 FQNNGV. The CDR3 loop spans 16 amino acids. Authors' data handling: Nucleated cell number was recorded as an estimate derived from reference gene primer amplification. The protocol was immunoSEQ multiplex PCR, while the TCRdb copy is restricted to in-frame clones and leaves out a portion. That table is the source of V, J and clone size, and D and trimming were worked out from the DNA. The sample carries fewer than 250,000 clones, roughly nine tenths recorded once. Note on this clone: At one boundary the junction diverges from the germline segment, which might be a read error.

The sequence derives from a woman in her 70s with acute or convalescent COVID-19. The chain has TRBV11-2 and TRBJ2-7; TRBD2 matches 10 bases. Sequencing input: peripheral blood. The CDR3, as DNA: TGTGCCAGCAGCTTGAGGACTAGCGGCTACTCCTACGGGCAGTACTTC. Amino acid sequence: CASSLRTSGYSYGQYF.